The rows below give T cell receptor beta chains drawn from one sample of a study of CD8+ T cells in alopecia areata. The table came from immunoSEQ multiplex PCR; TCRdb's copy has only in-frame clones and leaves some out. The sample includes 150,000 or so clones, more than 75% of them seen just once. Sequences were derived from CD8+ T cells sorted from blood, sampled at week 0. Receptors were obtained from a human donor with alopecia areata. The CDR3 runs from the conserved cysteine through the conserved F or W. The D gene is left open where the match is weak. The listing skips clone size in some rows; elsewhere it reads once, few, many or a size class.

j_call cdr3_length clone_size v_call d_call cdr3_nt cdr3_aa
TRBJ2-1 14 - TRBV30 TRBD2 TGTGCCTGGGCGTTAGCGGGAGGGCCAACTGAGCAGTTCTTC CAWALAGGPTEQFF
TRBJ2-7 15 - TRBV6-1 - TGTGCCAGCAGAGGGGGATTCGAGTCCCCTTACGAGCAGTACTTC CASRGGFESPYEQYF
TRBJ2-7 12 - TRBV29-1 TRBD1 TGCAGCGTTGAGGGACAGAAATACGAGCAGTACTTC CSVEGQKYEQYF
TRBJ2-1 12 - TRBV5-4 - TGTGCCAGCAGCTCCACGGGCTCCGAGCAGTTCTTC CASSSTGSEQFF
TRBJ1-2 15 - TRBV30 - TGTGCCTGGAGTGGGGCAGACTCAAACGGTCGGGGCTACACCTTC CAWSGADSNGRGYTF
TRBJ2-4 15 - TRBV6-1 TRBD1 TGTGCCAGCAGTGAGACAGGGGATGTTAAGAACATTCAGTACTTC CASSETGDVKNIQYF
TRBJ2-3 15 - TRBV19 TRBD2 TGTGCCAGTAGCCAAGCGGGAGAAGGAACAGATACGCAGTATTTT CASSQAGEGTDTQYF
TRBJ2-7 12 - TRBV29-1 TRBD1 TGCAGCGTTGTGGGCAGGGGGCTCGAGCAGTACTTC CSVVGRGLEQYF
TRBJ1-4 16 - TRBV6-5 - TGTGCCAGCAGTTACTGGGCAGACGGAGAAAATGAAAAACTGTTTTTT CASSYWADGENEKLFF
TRBJ2-7 14 - TRBV27 - TGTGCCAGCAGTCACGGGCCGGCGAACTACGAGCAGTACTTC CASSHGPANYEQYF
TRBJ2-1 11 - TRBV9 - TGTGCCAGCAGCGAGCCAGGTGAGCAGTTCTTC CASSEPGEQFF
TRBJ2-5 15 - TRBV27 - TGTGCCAGCAGTTTAGGGCAGGGCCTTTTCGAGACCCAGTACTTC CASSLGQGLFETQYF
TRBJ2-3 12 - TRBV9 - TGTGCCAGCAGCGTACGCCCAGATACGCAGTATTTT CASSVRPDTQYF
TRBJ2-2 15 medium-sized TRBV6-4 TRBD2 TGTGCCAGCAGTGAACTAGCGGGGGGCACCGGGGAGCTGTTTTTT CASSELAGGTGELFF
TRBJ1-1 15 - TRBV7-6 - TGTGCCAGCAGCTCAATCGGGGGGCTGGACACTGAAGCTTTCTTT CASSSIGGLDTEAFF
TRBJ2-3 13 - TRBV30 - TGTGCCTGGAGTGTACTTGGGAGGGATACGCAGTATTTT CAWSVLGRDTQYF
TRBJ2-1 17 - TRBV27 TRBD1 TGTGCCAGCAGTTTGGTCTCCACAGGGGGAGGCTACAATGAGCAGTTCTTC CASSLVSTGGGYNEQFF
TRBJ1-1 14 - TRBV29-1 TRBD1 TGCAGCGTTGAAGACCGGGACAGGGAGGAGGAAGCTTTCTTT CSVEDRDREEEAFF
TRBJ2-2 14 - TRBV7-8 - TGTGCCAGCAGCTTAGTATTAGCATCAGGGGAGCTGTTTTTT CASSLVLASGELFF
TRBJ2-1 15 - TRBV19 TRBD2 TGTGCCAGTAGTATTTGGCTAGCGGGGGTCGGTGAGCAGTTCTTC CASSIWLAGVGEQFF
TRBJ1-2 15 - TRBV5-1 - TGCGCCAGCAGCGCGGGCACCACGGGAGCTGAGGGCTACACCTTC CASSAGTTGAEGYTF
TRBJ2-1 13 - TRBV7-8 - TGTGCCAGCAATTTCGACAGTTACAATGAGCAGTTCTTC CASNFDSYNEQFF
TRBJ2-1 17 - TRBV7-2 TRBD2 TGTGCCAGCAGCTTAGCCTTAGCGGGGGGTGCCGGCAATGAGCAGTTCTTC CASSLALAGGAGNEQFF
TRBJ1-5 14 - TRBV9 - TGTGCCAGCAGCGTAGCGGGGGTAGATCAGCCCCAGCATTTT CASSVAGVDQPQHF
TRBJ2-3 13 once TRBV27 - TGTGCCAGTTCTCAGCGTTTTTCAGATACGCAGTATTTT CASSQRFSDTQYF
TRBJ2-4 13 - TRBV7-3 - TGTGCCAGCAGCTCCCCGGAGGAAAACATTCAGTACTTC CASSSPEENIQYF
TRBJ2-3 15 - TRBV5-1 - TGCGCCAGCAGCTTGCTACAGCCTATAACAGATACGCAGTATTTT CASSLLQPITDTQYF
TRBJ2-1 14 - TRBV5-6 - TGTGCCAGCAGCTCCGCGGGGTCGCCCAATGAGCAGTTCTTC CASSSAGSPNEQFF
TRBJ2-7 14 - TRBV19 TRBD1 TGTGCCAGTAGTACGGGACAGGGGACCTACGAGCAGTACTTC CASSTGQGTYEQYF
TRBJ1-1 13 - TRBV10-2 - TGCGCCAGCAGGCTTGGACGGGACACTGAAGCTTTCTTT CASRLGRDTEAFF
TRBJ2-1 15 - TRBV7-3 - TGTGCCAGCAGCGAACTAGGGGGGCTTTACAATGAGCAGTTCTTC CASSELGGLYNEQFF
TRBJ2-1 11 - TRBV6-6 - TGTGCCAGCAGTTACACGGTTGAGCAGTTCTTC CASSYTVEQFF
TRBJ2-7 15 - TRBV29-1 TRBD2 TGCAGCGTTGGTGGAGCGGGGGGCAGGGTGGTCGAGCAGTACTTC CSVGGAGGRVVEQYF
TRBJ2-2 14 - TRBV5-1 - TGCGCCAGCAGCTTGGATCCGACCACCGGGGAGCTGTTTTTT CASSLDPTTGELFF
TRBJ2-2 17 - TRBV10-1 TRBD2 TGCGCCAGCAGTGACATCGTGGCGGGAGGCTGGGCCGGGGAGCTGTTTTTT CASSDIVAGGWAGELFF
TRBJ2-7 13 - TRBV5-1 - TGCGCCAGCAGCTTGAGGAGCACCTACGAGCAGTACTTC CASSLRSTYEQYF
TRBJ1-1 13 - TRBV6-5 - TGTGCCAGCAGTTACTCTATGAACACTGAAGCTTTCTTT CASSYSMNTEAFF
TRBJ2-7 15 - TRBV4-3 TRBD2 TGCGCCAGCAGCCAAGACCCTAGCGGGAGATACGAGCAGTACTTC CASSQDPSGRYEQYF
TRBJ2-7 16 - TRBV5-1 TRBD2 TGCGCCAGCAGCTTGGGACGGGGAGGGAGCTCCTACGAGCAGTACTTC CASSLGRGGSSYEQYF
TRBJ2-3 10 few TRBV29-1 - TGCAGCGTTGTTCGAGATACGCAGTATTTT CSVVRDTQYF
TRBJ1-2 15 - TRBV5-6 - TGTGCCAGCAGCTTGGACAGTCCGAACAACTATGGCTACACCTTC CASSLDSPNNYGYTF
TRBJ2-5 15 - TRBV27 TRBD1 TGTGCCAGTGGGGCGGGACAGGGGTTTGAAGAGACCCAGTACTTC CASGAGQGFEETQYF
TRBJ1-2 10 - TRBV2 - TGTGCCAGCAGGGGGGATGGCTACACCTTC CASRGDGYTF
TRBJ2-7 16 - TRBV5-6 - TGTGCCAGCAACTTGAGTCTGTCAGCGAAGACCTACGAGCAGTACTTC CASNLSLSAKTYEQYF
TRBJ2-7 11 - TRBV19 - TGTGCCAGTAGTATATCGGACCGCAAGTACTTC CASSISDRKYF
TRBJ2-1 15 few TRBV6-5 TRBD1 TGTGCCAGCAGGCTAGGGACAGGGTTGTACAATGAGCAGTTCTTC CASRLGTGLYNEQFF
TRBJ2-7 17 - TRBV10-3 TRBD2 TGTGCCATCAGTGGATTCAAGACTAGCGGCACCCTCTACGAGCAGTACTTC CAISGFKTSGTLYEQYF
TRBJ1-2 18 - TRBV29-1 TRBD1 TGCAGCGTTGACGGGCGGACAGAGGGGACAGAGTTTAACTATGGCTACACCTTC CSVDGRTEGTEFNYGYTF
TRBJ1-5 21 - TRBV21-1 - TGTGCCAGCAAAATGTCGTCCGGGGGGACTCTTCGTGGAAGGGGCAATCAGCCCCAGCATTTT CASKMSSGGTLRGRGNQPQHF
TRBJ1-1 14 - TRBV27 - TGTGCCAGCAGTTTAAGTTTAGGTTTCGGGGAAGCTTTCTTT CASSLSLGFGEAFF
TRBJ2-2 13 - TRBV6-5 TRBD2 TGTGCCAGCAAACGGGAGGTCCCCGGGGAGCTGTTTTTT CASKREVPGELFF
TRBJ2-3 15 - TRBV5-1 - TGCGCCAGCAGCATCTGGACAGCGTCGGGAGATACGCAGTATTTT CASSIWTASGDTQYF
TRBJ2-3 11 - TRBV30 TRBD2 TGTGCCTGGGCGGGGGCAGATACGCAGTATTTT CAWAGADTQYF
TRBJ2-3 15 - TRBV5-4 TRBD1 TGTGCCAGCAGCATGACAGGGGACGGCACAGATACGCAGTATTTT CASSMTGDGTDTQYF
TRBJ2-7 15 - TRBV4-1 - TGCGCCAGCAGCCACCCAGTGGGAGAAAGATACGAGCAGTACTTC CASSHPVGERYEQYF